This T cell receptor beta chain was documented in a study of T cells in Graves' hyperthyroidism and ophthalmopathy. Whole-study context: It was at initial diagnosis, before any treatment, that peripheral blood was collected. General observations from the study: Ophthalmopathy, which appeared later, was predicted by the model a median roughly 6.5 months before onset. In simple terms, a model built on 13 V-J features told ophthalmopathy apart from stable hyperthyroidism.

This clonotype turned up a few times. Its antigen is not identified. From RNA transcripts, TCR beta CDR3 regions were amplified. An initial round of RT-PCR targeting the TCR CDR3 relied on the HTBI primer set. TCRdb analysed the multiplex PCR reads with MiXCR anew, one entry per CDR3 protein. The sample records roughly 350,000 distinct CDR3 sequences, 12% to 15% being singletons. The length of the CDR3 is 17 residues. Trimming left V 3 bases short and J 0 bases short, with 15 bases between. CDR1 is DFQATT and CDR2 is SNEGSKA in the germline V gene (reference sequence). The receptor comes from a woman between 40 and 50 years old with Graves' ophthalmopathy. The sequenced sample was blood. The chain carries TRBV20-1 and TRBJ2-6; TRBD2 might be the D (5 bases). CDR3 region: CSARKEGGPSGANVLTF. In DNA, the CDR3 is TGCAGTGCTAGGAAGGAAGGCGGGCCCTCTGGGGCCAACGTCCTGACTTTC.